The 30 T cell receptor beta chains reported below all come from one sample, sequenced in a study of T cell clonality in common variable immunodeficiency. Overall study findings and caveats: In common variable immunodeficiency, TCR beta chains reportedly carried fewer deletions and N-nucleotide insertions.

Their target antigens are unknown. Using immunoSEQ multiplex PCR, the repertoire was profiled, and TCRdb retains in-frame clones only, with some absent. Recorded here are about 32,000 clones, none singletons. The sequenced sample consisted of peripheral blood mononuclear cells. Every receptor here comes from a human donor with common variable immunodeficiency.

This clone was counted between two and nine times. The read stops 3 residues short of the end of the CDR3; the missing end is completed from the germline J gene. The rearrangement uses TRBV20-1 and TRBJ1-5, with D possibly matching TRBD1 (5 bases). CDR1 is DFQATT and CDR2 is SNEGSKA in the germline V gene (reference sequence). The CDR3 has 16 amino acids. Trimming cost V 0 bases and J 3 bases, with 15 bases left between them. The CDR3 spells CSARDASEGDNQPQHF. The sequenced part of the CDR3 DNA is TGCAGTGCTAGAGATGCGAGTGAAGGGGACAATCAGCCC.

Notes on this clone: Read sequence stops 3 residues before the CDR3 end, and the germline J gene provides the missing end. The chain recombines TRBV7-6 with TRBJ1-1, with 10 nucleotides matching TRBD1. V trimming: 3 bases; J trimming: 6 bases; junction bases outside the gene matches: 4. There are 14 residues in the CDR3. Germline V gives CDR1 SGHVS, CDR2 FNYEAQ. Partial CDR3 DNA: TGTGCCAGCAGCTTGGGACAGGGGTTCGCTGAA. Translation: CASSLGQGFAE. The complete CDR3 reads CASSLGQGFAEAFF.

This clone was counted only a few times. CDR3 bases read: TGTGCCAGCAGTTTGGTCAGGGGTGGTTACGAG. This gives the protein CASSLVRGGYE. The full-length CDR3 reads as CASSLVRGGYEQYF. The chain has TRBV6-2 or TRBV6-3 and TRBJ2-7; D is perhaps TRBD1 (6 bases). The read ends 3 residues shy of where the CDR3 ends; the end is completed using the germline J gene. This CDR3 comprises 14 residues. Per the germline V gene, CDR1 is MNHEY and CDR2 is SVGEGT. Trimming left V 4 bases short and J 4 bases short, with 14 bases between.

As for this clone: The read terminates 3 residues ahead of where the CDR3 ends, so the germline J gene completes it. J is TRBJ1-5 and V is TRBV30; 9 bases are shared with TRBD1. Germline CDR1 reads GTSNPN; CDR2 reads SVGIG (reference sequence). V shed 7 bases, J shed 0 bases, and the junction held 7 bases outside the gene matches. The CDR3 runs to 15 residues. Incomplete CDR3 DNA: TGTGCCTTTACCGGGACAGGGCTTAGCAATCAGCCC. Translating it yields CAFTGTGLSNQP. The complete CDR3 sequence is CAFTGTGLSNQPQHF.

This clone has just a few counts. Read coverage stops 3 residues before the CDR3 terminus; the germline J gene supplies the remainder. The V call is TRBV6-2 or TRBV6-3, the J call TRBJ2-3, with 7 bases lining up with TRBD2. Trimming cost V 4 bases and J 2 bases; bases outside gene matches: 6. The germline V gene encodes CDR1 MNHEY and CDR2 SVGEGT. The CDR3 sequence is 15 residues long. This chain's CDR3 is CASSFLRGDTDTQYF. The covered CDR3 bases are TGTGCCAGCAGTTTCCTCCGGGGGGACACAGATACG.

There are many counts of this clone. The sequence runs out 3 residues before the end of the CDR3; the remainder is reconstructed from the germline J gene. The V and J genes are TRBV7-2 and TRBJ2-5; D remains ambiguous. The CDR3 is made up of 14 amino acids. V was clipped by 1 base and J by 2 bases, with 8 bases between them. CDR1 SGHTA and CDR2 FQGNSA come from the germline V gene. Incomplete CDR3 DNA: TGTGCCAGCAGCTTAGGTCTCCGGCAAGAGACC. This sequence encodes CASSLGLRQET. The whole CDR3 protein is CASSLGLRQETQYF.

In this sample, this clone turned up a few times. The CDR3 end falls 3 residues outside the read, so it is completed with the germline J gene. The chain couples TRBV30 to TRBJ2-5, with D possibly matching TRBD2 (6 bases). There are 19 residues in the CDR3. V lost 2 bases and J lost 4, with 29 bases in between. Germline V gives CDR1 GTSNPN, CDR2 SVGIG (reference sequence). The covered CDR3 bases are TGTGCCTGGAGTTTTGGTTGGCCGCTGACTAGAGGGTTTGCAGAGACC. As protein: CAWSFGWPLTRGFAET. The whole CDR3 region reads CAWSFGWPLTRGFAETQYF.

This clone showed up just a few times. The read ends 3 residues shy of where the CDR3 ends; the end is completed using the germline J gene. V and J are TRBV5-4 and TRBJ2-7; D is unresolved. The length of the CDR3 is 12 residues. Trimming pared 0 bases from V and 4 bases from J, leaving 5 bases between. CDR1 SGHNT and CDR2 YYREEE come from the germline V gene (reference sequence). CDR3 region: CASSLEGYEQYF. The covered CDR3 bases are TGTGCCAGCAGCTTGGAAGGGTACGAG.

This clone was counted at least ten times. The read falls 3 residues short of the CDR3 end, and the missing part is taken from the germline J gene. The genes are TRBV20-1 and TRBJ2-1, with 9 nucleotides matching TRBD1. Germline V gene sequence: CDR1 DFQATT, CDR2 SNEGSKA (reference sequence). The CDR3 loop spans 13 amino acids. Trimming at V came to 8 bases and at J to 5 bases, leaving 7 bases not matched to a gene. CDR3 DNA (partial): TGCAGTCCACTTGGGACAGGGAACAATGAG. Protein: CSPLGTGNNE. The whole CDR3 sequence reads CSPLGTGNNEQFF.

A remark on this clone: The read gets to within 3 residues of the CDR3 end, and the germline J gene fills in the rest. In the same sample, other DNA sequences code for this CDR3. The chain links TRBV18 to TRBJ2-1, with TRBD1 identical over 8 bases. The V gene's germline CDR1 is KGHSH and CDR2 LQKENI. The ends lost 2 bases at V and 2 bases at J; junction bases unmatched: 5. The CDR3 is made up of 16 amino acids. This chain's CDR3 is CASSPGTGGPYNEQFF. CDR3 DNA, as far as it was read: TGTGCCAGCTCACCAGGGACAGGAGGCCCCTACAATGAG.

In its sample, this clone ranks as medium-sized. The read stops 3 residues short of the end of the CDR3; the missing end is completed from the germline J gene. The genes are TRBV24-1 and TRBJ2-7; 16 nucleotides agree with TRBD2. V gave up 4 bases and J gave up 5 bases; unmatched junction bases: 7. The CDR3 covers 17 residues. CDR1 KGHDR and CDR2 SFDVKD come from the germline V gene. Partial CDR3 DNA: TGTGCCACCAGTGACGGGACTAGCGGGGGGGCGGCGGACGAG. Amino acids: CATSDGTSGGAADE. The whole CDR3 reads CATSDGTSGGAADEQYF.

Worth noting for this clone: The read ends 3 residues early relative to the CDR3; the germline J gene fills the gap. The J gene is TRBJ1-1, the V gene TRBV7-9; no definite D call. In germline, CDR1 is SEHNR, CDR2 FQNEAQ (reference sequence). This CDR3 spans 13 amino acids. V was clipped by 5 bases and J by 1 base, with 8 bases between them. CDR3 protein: CASSRLGNTEAFF. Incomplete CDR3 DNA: TGTGCCAGCAGCCGTCTCGGGAACACTGAA. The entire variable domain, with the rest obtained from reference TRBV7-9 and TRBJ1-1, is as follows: DTGVSQNPRHKITKRGQNVTFRCDPISEHNRLYWYRQTLGQGPEFLTYFQNEAQLEKSRLLSDRFSAERPKGSFSTLEIQRTEQGDSAMYLCASSRLGNTEAFFGQGTRLTVV.

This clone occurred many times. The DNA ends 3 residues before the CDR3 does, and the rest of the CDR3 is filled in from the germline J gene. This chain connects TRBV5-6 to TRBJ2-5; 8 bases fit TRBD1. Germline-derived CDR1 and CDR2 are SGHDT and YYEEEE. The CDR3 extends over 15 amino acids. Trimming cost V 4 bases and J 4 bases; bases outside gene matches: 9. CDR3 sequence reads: CASSPQTGVGETQYF. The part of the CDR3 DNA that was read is TGTGCCAGCAGCCCTCAGACAGGGGTTGGAGAGACC. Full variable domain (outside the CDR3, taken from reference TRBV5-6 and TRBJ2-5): DAGVTQSPTHLIKTRGQQVTLRCSPKSGHDTVSWYQQALGQGPQFIFQYYEEEERQRGNFPDRFSGHQFPNYSSELNVNALLLGDSALYLCASSPQTGVGETQYFGPGTRLLVL.

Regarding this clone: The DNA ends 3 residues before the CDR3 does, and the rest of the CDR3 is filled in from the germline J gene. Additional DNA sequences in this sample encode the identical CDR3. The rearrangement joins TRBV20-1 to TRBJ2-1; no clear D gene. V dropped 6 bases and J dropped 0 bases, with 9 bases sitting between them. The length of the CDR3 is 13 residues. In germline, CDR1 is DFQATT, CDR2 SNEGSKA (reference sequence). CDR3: CSAPTGSYNEQFF. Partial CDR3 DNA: TGCAGTGCACCGACTGGCTCCTACAATGAG.

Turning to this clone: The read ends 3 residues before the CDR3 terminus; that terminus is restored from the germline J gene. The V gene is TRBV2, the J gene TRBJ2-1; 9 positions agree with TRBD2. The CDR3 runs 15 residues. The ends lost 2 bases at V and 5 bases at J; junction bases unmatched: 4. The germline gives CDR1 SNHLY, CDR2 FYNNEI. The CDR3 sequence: CASSETAGGDNEQFF. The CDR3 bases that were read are TGTGCCAGCAGTGAAACGGCGGGGGGGGACAATGAG.

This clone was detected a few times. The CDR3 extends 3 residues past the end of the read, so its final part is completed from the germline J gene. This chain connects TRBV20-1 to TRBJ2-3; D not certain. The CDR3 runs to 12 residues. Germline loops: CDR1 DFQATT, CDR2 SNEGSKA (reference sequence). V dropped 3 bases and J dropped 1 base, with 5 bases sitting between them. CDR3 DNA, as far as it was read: TGCAGTGCTAGCGAGGGCACAGATACG. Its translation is CSASEGTDT. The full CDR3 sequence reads CSASEGTDTQYF.

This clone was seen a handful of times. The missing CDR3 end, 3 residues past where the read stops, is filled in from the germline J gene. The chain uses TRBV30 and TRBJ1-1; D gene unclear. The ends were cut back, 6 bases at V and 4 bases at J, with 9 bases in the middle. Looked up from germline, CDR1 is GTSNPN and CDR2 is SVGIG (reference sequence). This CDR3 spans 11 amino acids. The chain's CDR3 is CACAGGTEAFF. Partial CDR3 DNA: TGTGCCTGCGCAGGTGGCACTGAA.

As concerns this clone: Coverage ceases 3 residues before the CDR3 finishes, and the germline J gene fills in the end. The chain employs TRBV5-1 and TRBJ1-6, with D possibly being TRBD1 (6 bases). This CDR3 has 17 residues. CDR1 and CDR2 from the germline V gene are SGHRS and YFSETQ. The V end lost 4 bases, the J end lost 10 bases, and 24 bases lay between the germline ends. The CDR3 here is CASSAADGGLKSSPLHF. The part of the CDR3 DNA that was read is TGCGCCAGCAGCGCGGCCGATGGGGGCTTGAAGAGCTCACCC.

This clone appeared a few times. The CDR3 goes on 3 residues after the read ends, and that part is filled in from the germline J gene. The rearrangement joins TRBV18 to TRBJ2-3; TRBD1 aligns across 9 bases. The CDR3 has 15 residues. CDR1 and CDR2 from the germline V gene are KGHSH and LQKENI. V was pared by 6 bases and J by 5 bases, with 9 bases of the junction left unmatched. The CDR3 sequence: CASSSRDRVIDTQYF. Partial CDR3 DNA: TGTGCCAGCTCGAGCCGGGACAGGGTTATAGATACG. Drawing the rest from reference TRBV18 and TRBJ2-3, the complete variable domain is NAGVMQNPRHLVRRRGQEARLRCSPMKGHSHVYWYRQLPEEGLKFMVYLQKENIIDESGMPKERFSAEFPKEGPSILRIQQVVRGDSAAYFCASSSRDRVIDTQYFGPGTRLTVL.

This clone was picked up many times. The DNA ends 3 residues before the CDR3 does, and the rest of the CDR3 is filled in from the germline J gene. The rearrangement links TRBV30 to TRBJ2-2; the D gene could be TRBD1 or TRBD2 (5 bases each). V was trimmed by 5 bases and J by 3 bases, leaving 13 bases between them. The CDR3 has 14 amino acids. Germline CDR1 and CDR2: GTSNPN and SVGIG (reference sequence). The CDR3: CAWEGFRYTGELFF. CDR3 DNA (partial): TGTGCCTGGGAGGGGTTCCGGTACACCGGGGAG.

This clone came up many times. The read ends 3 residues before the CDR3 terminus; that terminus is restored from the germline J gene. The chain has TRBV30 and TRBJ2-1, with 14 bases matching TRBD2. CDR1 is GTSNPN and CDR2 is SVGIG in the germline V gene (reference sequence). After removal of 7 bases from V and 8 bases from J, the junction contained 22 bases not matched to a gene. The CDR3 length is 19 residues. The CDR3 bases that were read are TGTGCCTCCGCAACAATTCGGGGGACTAGCGGGAGAATTAACTATGAG. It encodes CASATIRGTSGRINYE. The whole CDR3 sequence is CASATIRGTSGRINYEQFF.

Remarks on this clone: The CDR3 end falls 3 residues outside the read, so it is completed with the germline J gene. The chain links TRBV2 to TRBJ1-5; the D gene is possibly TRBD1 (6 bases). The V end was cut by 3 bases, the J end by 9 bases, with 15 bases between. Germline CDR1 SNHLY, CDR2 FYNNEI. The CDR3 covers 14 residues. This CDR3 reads CASSETGPYRPQHF. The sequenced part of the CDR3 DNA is TGTGCCAGCAGTGAGACAGGACCTTATAGGCCC.

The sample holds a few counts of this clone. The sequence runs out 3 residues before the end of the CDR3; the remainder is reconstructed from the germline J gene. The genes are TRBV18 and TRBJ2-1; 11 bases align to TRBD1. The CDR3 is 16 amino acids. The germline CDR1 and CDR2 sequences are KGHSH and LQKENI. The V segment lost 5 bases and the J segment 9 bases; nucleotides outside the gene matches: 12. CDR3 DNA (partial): TGTGCCAGCTCATCAACCCACGGGACAGGGGGGTCTGAG. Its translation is CASSSTHGTGGSE. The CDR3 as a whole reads CASSSTHGTGGSEQFF.

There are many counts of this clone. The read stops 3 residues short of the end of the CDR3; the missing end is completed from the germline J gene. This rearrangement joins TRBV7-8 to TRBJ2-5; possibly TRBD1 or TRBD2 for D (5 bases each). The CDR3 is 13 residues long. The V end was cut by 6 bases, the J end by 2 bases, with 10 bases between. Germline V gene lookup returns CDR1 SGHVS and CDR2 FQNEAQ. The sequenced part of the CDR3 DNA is TGTGCCAGCAGGCGAGGGGCGCAAGAGACC. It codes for CASRRGAQET. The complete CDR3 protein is CASRRGAQETQYF.

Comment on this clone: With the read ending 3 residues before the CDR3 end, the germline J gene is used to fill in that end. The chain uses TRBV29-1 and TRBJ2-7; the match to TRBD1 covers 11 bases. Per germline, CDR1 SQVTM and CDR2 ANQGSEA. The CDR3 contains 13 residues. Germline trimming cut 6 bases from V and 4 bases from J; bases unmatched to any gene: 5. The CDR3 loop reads CSVPRDRGYEQYF. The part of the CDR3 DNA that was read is TGCAGCGTCCCCCGGGACAGGGGGTACGAG.

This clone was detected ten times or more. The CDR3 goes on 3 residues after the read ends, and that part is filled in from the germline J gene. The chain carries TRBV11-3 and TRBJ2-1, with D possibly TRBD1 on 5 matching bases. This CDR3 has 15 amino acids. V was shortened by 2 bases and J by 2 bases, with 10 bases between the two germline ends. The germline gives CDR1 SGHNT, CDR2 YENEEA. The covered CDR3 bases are TGTGCCAGCAGCTTACGGCAGGGTCCCTACAATGAG. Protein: CASSLRQGPYNE. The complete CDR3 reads CASSLRQGPYNEQFF.

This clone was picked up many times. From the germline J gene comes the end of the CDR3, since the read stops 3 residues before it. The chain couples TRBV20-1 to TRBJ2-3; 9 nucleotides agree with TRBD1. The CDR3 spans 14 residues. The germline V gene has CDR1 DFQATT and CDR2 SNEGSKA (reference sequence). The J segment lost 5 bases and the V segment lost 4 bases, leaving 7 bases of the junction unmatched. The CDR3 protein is CSAMRTGAVDTQYF. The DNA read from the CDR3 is TGCAGTGCTATGAGGACAGGGGCTGTAGATACG.

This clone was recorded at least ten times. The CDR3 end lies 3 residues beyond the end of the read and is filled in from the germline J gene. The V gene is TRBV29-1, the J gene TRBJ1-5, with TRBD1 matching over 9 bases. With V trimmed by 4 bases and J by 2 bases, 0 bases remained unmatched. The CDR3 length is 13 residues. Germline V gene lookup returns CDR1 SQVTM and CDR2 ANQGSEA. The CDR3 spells CSVGQGGNQPQHF. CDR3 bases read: TGCAGCGTTGGACAGGGGGGCAATCAGCCC.

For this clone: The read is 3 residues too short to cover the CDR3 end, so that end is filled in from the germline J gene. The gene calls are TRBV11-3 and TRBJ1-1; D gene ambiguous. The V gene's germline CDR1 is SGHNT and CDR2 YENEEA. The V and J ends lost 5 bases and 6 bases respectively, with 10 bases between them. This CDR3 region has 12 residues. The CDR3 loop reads CASSLVRAEAFF. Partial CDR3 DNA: TGTGCCAGCAGCCTCGTAAGGGCTGAA.

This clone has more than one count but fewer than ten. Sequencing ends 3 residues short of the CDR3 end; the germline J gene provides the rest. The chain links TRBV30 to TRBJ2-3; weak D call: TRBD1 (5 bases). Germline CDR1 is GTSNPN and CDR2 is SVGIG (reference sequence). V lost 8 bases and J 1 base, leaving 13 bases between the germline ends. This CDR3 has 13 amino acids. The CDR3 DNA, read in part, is TGTGCCGCTCAAGGGGTTGGCACAGATACG. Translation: CAAQGVGTDT. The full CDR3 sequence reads CAAQGVGTDTQYF.